The text below deals with one TCR beta chain. The antigen remains unidentified. The record originates from a study of T cell repertoires in cytomegalovirus infection. The wider study: Public TCR beta signatures were indicative of both CMV infection and a matching HLA type. General study results and limits: Summed frequency of shared TCR beta families picked out CMV carriers who also had the relevant HLA. Clonotypes of TCR beta that were HLA-C-restricted and CMV-specific dominated the ex vivo response.

V was cut by 1 base and J by 3 bases, with 12 bases left in between. There are 14 residues in the CDR3. Germline V gene data show CDR1 as DFQATT and CDR2 as SNEGSKA (reference sequence). From the reads, TCRdb called clonotypes with MiXCR, one entry per CDR3 protein. The sample shows 300,000 to 450,000 distinct CDR3 sequences, 15% to 20% of them seen only once. The receptor was derived from a human donor in good health (CMV status not recorded). Some clones in this sample may be carry-over from other donors' samples. Sequenced material: PBMCs. The chain couples TRBV20-1 to TRBJ2-5; D is perhaps TRBD2 (5 bases). This CDR3 reads CSARVGNSKETQYF. In DNA, the CDR3 is TGCAGTGCTAGAGTCGGGAACAGTAAAGAGACCCAGTACTTC.